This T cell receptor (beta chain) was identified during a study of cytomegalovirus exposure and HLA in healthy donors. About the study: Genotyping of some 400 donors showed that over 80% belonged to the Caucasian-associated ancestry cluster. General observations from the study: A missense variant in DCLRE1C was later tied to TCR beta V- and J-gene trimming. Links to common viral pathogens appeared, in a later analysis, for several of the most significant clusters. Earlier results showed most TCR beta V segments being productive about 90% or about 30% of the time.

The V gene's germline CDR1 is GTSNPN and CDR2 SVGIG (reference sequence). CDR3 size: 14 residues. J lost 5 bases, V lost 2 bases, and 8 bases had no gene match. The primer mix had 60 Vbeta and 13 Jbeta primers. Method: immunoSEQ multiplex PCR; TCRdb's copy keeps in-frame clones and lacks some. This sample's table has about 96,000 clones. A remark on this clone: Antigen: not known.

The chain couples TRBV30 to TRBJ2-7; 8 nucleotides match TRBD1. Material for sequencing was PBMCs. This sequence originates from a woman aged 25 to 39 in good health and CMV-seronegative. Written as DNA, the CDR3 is TGTGCCTGGAGTTTCAGGACAGGGTACGACGAGCAGTACTTC. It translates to CAWSFRTGYDEQYF.